This entry is about one TCR beta chain. This clonotype was observed at least ten times. The specificity of this receptor is unknown. No base qualities exist here, and no much larger clone lies one base off it. At the junction V is shortened by 3 bases and J by 0 bases, with 18 bases in between. Based on the germline V gene (reference sequence), the CDR1 and CDR2 sequences are SEHNR and FQNEAQ. CDR3 length: 17 amino acids, cysteine to phenylalanine. The only DNA kept is the CDR3, 51 bases in frame from the first base. The libraries included unique molecular identifier barcodes, and the barcodes were used to quantify clonotypes. Qiagen AllPrep DNA/RNA Micro kits were used to isolate total RNA, and an Agilent TapeStation was used to check RNA quality. TCR beta libraries were constructed by 5' RACE, in which cDNA synthesis was followed by two PCR steps with TCR beta constant-region gene-specific primers. An Illumina MiSeq platform was used to sequence the TCR beta libraries. The authors' pipeline ran thus. Reads were processed with MIGEC, MiXCR and VDJtools. The frequency of each clonotype was calculated as the fraction of all unique molecular identifiers in the sample that belonged to that clonotype. Nonfunctional TRBV genes listed as pseudogenes or open reading frames in IMGT, such as TRBV1, TRBV12-1 and TRBV21, were excluded. TCRdb itself trimmed the public reads at Q25 with fastp, ran MiXCR and retained productive beta chains. Rows are combined by CDR3 protein, so each entry shows the most common genes and DNA. Clone size and V and J calls follow TCRdb, not the original study. In this sample the table shows about 20,000 distinct CDR3 sequences, approximately 2.4% of which occur a single time. The ten largest clones take up under 35% of the sample.

The data belong to a study of beta chain bispecific antibodies for T cell cancers (dated by TCRdb to about 2021). Concerning the study at large: After T cells from healthy donors were cocultured with bispecific antibodies and T cell leukemia lines, the researchers used TRBV sequencing of the cells that survived to measure how much each TRBV family was depleted. Jurkat cells expressed surface TRBV12 (TRBV12-3), and HPB-ALL cells expressed surface TRBV5-5.

T cells were expanded from blood mononuclear cells for 3 to 4 days using either anti-CD3 antibody OKT3 or CD3/CD28 Dynabeads. The culture conditions for expanded T cells were RPMI 1640 plus 10% fetal bovine serum, recombinant human IL-2 (about 100 IU/ml) and IL-7 (about 5 ng/ml). Cocultures combined 5 x 10^4 or so normal T cells with 5 x 10^4 or so target cells and bispecific antibody in approximately 0.09 mL, incubated 15 to 20 hours at 37°C. Every bispecific antibody was made of two single-chain variable fragments expressed in a single-chain diabody format with a His tag. Effector T cells came from healthy human donors; peripheral blood mononuclear cells were isolated from leukapheresis samples by Ficoll density gradient centrifugation. Broader findings and caveats from the paper: Cross-reactivity of the anti-TRBV5-5 antibody with TRBV5-6 was attributed to high sequence similarity between the two genes. Each sequenced sample mixed leukemia cell line cells with normal T cells, and most targeted TRBV signal came from the leukemia cells rather than normal T cells.

The rearranged chain carries TRBV7-9 and TRBJ2-7; TRBD1 is possibly the D segment (6 matching bases). The sequencing sample was made of healthy donor T cells cultured with leukemia cells. The TCR originated in a human donor in good health. Some clones in this sample may be carry-over from other donors' samples. The nucleotide sequence reads as follows: TGTGCCAGCAGCTTTTACAGGGATGGGCCCTTCTCCTACGAGCAGTACTTC. It specifies CASSFYRDGPFSYEQYF.